The clone carrying this T cell receptor beta chain was counted once. Per the authors' pipeline: From reference gene primer amplification, estimates of nucleated cell counts were derived. Sequencing was performed with immunoSEQ multiplex PCR; in TCRdb, only in-frame clones are kept and a portion is missing. That table gives V, J and clone size, and the DNA gave D and trimming. Among approximately 470,000 clones listed, roughly 87% were seen once. The source of the sample is a study of blood T cell repertoires in COVID-19. Turning to the study itself: Both acute and convalescent COVID-19 samples were obtained from the United States, Italy and Spain.

This CDR3 has 15 amino acids. The germline V gene encodes CDR1 SGHRS and CDR2 YFSETQ. V gave up 0 bases and J gave up 3 bases, with 9 bases separating them. Sequenced input: PBMCs or T cells enriched from blood (not recorded which). The TCR comes from a woman aged 18-29 years who had recovered from COVID-19. The V and J genes are TRBV5-1 and TRBJ1-4, with D perhaps matching TRBD1 (5 bases). For the CDR3, the DNA is TGCGCCAGCAGCTTGGAGCCGGGGGCTAATGAAAAACTGTTTTTT. This codes for CASSLEPGANEKLFF.